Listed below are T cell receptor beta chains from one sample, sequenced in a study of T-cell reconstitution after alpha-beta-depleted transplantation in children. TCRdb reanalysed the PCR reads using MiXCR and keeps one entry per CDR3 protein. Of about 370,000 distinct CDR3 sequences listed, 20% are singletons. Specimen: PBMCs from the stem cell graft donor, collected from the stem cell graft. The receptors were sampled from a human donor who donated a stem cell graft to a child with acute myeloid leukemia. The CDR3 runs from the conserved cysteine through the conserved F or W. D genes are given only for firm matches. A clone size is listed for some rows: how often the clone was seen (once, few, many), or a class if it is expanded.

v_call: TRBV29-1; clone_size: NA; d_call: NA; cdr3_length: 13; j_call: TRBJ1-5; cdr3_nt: TGCAGCGTTGACCAGGGGCATAATCAGCCCCAGCATTTT; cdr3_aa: CSVDQGHNQPQHF
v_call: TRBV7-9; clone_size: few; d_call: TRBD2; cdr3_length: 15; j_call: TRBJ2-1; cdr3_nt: TGTGCCAGCAGCTTAACGGCTAGCGGGAGCCGGGAGCAGTTCTTC; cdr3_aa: CASSLTASGSREQFF
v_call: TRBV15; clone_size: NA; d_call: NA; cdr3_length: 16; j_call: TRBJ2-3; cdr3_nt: TGTGCCACCAGCAGAGATTCCCCAGGGGTCGGGGATACGCAGTATTTT; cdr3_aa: CATSRDSPGVGDTQYF
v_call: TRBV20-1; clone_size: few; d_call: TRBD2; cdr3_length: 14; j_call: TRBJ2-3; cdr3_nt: TGCAGTGCTCCTAGCGGGAGTTTGACAGATACGCAGTATTTT; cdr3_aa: CSAPSGSLTDTQYF
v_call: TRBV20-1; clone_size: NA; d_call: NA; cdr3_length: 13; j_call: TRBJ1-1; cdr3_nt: TGCAGTGCTAGAGCGCCGGGGGGCACTGAAGCTTTCTTT; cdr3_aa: CSARAPGGTEAFF
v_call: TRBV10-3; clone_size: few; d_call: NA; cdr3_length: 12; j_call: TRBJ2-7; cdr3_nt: TGTGCCATCAGTGAGGGCGTAAACGAGCAGTACTTC; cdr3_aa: CAISEGVNEQYF
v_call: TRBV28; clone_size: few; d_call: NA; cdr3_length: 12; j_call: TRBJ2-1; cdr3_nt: TGTGCCAGCAGTTTACGGCGGAGCGAGCAGTTCTTC; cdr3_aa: CASSLRRSEQFF
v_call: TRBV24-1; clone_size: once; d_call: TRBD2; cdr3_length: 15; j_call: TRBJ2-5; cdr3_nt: TGTGCCACCAGTGAGGTCGGGAGGGCCCAAGAGACCCAGTACTTC; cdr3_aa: CATSEVGRAQETQYF
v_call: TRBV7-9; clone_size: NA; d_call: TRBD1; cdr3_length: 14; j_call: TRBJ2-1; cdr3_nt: TGTGCCAGCAGCTTTGGACAGGGCGTCAATGAGCAGTTCTTC; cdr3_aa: CASSFGQGVNEQFF
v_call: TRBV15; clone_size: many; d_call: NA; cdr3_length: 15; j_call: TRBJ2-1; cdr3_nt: TGTGCCACCCTGGGTGGGGTAGCGCCAAGGGGTGAGCAGTTCTTC; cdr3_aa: CATLGGVAPRGEQFF
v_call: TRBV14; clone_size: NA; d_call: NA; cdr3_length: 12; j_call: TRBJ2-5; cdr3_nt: TGTGCCAGCAGCCAAGATTTCGAGACCCAGTACTTC; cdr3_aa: CASSQDFETQYF
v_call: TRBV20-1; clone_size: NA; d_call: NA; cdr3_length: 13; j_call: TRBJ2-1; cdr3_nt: TGCAGTGCTAGAGATCAAAAGGCTCATGAGCAGTTCTTC; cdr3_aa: CSARDQKAHEQFF
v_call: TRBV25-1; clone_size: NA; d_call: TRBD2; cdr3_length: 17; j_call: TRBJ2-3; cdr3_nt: TGTGCCAGCAGTCCAATTCGTTGGTTAGCGGGAGCAGATACGCAGTATTTT; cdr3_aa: CASSPIRWLAGADTQYF
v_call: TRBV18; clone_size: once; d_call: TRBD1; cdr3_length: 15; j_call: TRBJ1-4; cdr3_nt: TGTGCCAGCTCTCCGACAGGGCGGGTTGAGGAAAAACTGTTTTTT; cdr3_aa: CASSPTGRVEEKLFF
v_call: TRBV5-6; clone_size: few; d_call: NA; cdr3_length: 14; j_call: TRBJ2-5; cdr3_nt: TGTGCCAGCAGCTTGTACCAGGACGAAGAGACCCAGTACTTC; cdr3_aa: CASSLYQDEETQYF
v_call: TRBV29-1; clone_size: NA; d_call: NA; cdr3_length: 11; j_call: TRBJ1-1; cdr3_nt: TGCAGCGTTGGAGGGCGGACTGAAGCTTTCTTT; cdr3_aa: CSVGGRTEAFF
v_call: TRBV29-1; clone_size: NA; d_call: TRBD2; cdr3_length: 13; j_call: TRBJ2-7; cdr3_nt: TGCAGCGTTGCCGCGGGAGCGTATTACGAGCAGTACTTC; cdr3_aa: CSVAAGAYYEQYF
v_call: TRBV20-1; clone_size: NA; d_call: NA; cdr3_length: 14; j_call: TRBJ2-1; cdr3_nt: TGCAGTGCAAAGGGACTCACGGGGTTGGGCGGGCAGTTCTTC; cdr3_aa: CSAKGLTGLGGQFF
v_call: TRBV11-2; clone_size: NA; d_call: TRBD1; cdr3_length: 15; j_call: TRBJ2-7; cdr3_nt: TGTGCCAGCAGCTTAGGGGGACAGGCCACCTACGAGCAGTACTTC; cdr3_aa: CASSLGGQATYEQYF
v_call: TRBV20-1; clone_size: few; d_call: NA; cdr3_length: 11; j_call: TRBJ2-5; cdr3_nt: TGCAGTGCTAGTTTAACCGAGACCCAGTACTTC; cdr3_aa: CSASLTETQYF
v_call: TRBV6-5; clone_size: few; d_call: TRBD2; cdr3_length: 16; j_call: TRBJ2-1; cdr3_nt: TGTGCCAGCAGTTTTTCTAGCGGGAGAGGCTACAATGAGCAGTTCTTC; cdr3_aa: CASSFSSGRGYNEQFF
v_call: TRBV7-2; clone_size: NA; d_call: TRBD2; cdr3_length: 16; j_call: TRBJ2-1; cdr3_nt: TGTGCCAGCAGCTTAGCGAGGCAGGGAGGGGTTGGGGAGCAGTTCTTC; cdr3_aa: CASSLARQGGVGEQFF
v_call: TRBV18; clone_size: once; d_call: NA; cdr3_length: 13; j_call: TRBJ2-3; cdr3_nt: TGTGCCAGCTCACGTTTCTCCACAGATACGCAGTATTTT; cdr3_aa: CASSRFSTDTQYF
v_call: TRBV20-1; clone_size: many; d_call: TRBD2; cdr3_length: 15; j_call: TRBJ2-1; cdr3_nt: TGCAGTGCTCAAACCGGGAGGAGGACCTACAATGAGCAGTTCTTC; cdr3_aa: CSAQTGRRTYNEQFF
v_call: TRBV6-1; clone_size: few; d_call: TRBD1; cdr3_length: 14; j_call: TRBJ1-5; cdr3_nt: TGTGCCAGCAGTACGACAGGGGAGGTCGTGACCCAGCATTTT; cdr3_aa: CASSTTGEVVTQHF
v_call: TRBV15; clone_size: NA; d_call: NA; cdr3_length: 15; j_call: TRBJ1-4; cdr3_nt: TGTGCCACCAGCAGAGATCAGGGGCCCGGTGAAAAACTGTTTTTT; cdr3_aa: CATSRDQGPGEKLFF
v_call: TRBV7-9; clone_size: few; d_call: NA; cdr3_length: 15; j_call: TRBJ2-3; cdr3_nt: TGTGCCAGCAGCCCCCTGAGGAGTACCACAGATACGCAGTATTTT; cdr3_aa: CASSPLRSTTDTQYF
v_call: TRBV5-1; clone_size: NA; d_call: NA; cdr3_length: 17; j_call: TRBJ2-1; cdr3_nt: TGCGCCAGCAGCCCATCCTTGGGGATAGCGGAAAACAATGAGCAGTTCTTC; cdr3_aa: CASSPSLGIAENNEQFF
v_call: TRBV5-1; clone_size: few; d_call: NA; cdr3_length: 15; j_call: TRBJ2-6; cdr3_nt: TGCGCCAGCGAACCAGACGGGACGGGGGCCAACGTCCTGACTTTC; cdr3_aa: CASEPDGTGANVLTF
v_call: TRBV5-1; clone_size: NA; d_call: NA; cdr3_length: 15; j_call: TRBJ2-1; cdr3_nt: TGCGCCAGCAGGGATAGTAGCGGAACATACAATGAGCAGTTCTTC; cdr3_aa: CASRDSSGTYNEQFF
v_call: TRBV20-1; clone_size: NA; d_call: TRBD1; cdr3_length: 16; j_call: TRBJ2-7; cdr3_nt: TGCAGTGCTAGCGGAACAGGGGCACTGAGCTCCTACGAGCAGTACTTC; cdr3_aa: CSASGTGALSSYEQYF
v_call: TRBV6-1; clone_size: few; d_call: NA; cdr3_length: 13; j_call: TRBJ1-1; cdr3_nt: TGTGCCAGCAGTCCCTTCGGGGGCAATGAAGCTTTCTTT; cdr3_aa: CASSPFGGNEAFF
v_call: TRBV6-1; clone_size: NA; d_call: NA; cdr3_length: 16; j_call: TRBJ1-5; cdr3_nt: TGTGCCAGCAGTGAAGCGCGTGTGGTAGCAAATCAGCCCCAGCATTTT; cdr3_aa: CASSEARVVANQPQHF
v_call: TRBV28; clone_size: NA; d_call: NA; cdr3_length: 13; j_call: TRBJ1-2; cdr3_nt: TGTGCCAGCTCGGGCAGTGCTAACTATGGCTACACCTTC; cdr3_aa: CASSGSANYGYTF
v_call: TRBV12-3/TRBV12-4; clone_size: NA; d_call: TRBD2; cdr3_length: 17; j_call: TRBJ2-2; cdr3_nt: TGTGCCAGCAGTTTTCGACCGGGACTAGCGGCCACCGGGGAGCTGTTTTTT; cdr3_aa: CASSFRPGLAATGELFF
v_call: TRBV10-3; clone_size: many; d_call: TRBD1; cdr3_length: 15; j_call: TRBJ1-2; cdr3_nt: TGTGCCATCAGTGAACAGCAGGGGGCTGACTATGGCTACACCTTC; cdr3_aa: CAISEQQGADYGYTF
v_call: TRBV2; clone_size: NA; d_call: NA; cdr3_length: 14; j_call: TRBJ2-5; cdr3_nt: TGTGCCAGCAGTGGTTCGGCAGGGTGGGAGACCCAGTACTTC; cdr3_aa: CASSGSAGWETQYF
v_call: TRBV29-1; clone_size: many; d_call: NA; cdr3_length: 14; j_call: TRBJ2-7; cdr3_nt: TGCAGCGTTGAAGGGGTTGGCGTTGGCGGCGAGCAGTACTTC; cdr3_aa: CSVEGVGVGGEQYF
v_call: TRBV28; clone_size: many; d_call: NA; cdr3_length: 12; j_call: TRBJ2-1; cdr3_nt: TGTGCCAGCAGTCTCCTGGGAGATGAGCAGTTCTTC; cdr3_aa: CASSLLGDEQFF
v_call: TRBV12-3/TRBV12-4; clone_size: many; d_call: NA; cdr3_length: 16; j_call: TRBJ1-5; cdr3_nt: TGTGCCAGCAGCCCTTCAGGGCAGGGCCCCAATCAGCCCCAGCATTTT; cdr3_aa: CASSPSGQGPNQPQHF
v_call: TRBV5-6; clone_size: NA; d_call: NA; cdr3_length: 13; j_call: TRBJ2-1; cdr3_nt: TGTGCCAGCAGCAAAGACTCTTACAATGAGCAGTTCTTC; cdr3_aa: CASSKDSYNEQFF
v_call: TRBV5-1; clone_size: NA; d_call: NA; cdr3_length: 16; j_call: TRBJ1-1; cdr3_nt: TGCGCCAGCAGCTTGGCCCCGGCAGGAACTAACACTGAAGCTTTCTTT; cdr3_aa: CASSLAPAGTNTEAFF
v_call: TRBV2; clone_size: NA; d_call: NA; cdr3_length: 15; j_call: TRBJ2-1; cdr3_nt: TGTGCCAGCAGTGAGGGTGGGCTGGACTACAATGAGCAGTTCTTC; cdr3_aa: CASSEGGLDYNEQFF
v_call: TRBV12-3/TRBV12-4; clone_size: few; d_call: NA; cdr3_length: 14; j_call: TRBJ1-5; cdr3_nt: TGTGCCAGCAGTAACCGGGTCGACAATCAGCCCCAGCATTTT; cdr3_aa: CASSNRVDNQPQHF
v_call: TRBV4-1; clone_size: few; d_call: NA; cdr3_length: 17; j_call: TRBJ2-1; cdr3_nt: TGCGCCAGCAGCCAACCTCAGGTTTACAGCTCCTACAATGAGCAGTTCTTC; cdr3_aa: CASSQPQVYSSYNEQFF
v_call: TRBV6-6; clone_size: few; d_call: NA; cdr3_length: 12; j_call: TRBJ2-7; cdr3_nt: TGTGCCAGCAGGAAGGCAACCTACGAGCAGTACTTC; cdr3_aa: CASRKATYEQYF
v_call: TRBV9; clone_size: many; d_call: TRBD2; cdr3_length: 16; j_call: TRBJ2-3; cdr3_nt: TGTGCCAGCAGCGCCGGGACTAGCGGGAGTACAGATACGCAGTATTTT; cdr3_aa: CASSAGTSGSTDTQYF
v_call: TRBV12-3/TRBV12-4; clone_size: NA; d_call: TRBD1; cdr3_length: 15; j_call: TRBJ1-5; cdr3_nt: TGTGCCAGCAGCCCCTGGGGACAGAAAAATCAGCCCCAGCATTTT; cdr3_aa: CASSPWGQKNQPQHF
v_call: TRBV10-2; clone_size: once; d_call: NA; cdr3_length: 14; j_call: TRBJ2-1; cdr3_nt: TGCGCCAGCAGTGCCTCGTCTGTCTACAATGAGCAGTTCTTC; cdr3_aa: CASSASSVYNEQFF
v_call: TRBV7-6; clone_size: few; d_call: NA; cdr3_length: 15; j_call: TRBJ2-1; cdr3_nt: TGTGCCAGCAGCTTAGATCTTGATTCAGACAATGAGCAGTTCTTC; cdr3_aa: CASSLDLDSDNEQFF
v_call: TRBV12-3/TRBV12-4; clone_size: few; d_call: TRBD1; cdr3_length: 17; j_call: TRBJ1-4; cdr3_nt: TGTGCCAGCAGCCAGATAGGGGGCCCCTCAACTAATGAAAAACTGTTTTTT; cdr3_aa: CASSQIGGPSTNEKLFF
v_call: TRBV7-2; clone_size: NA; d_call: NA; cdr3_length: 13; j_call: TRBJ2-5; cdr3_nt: TGTGCCAGCAGCTTAATTCCCCAAGAGACCCAGTACTTC; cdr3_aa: CASSLIPQETQYF
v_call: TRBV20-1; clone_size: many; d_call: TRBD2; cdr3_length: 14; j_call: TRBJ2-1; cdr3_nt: TGCAGTGCCAGGACTAGCGGGAGCTACAATGAGCAGTTCTTC; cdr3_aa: CSARTSGSYNEQFF
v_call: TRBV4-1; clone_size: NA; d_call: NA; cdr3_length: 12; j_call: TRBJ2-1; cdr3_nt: TGCGCCAGCAGCCACCTAGACAATGAGCAGTTCTTC; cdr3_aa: CASSHLDNEQFF
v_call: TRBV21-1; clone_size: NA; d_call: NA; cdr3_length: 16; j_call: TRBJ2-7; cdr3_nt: TGTGCCAGCAGCAAGGCTGCGGGACGCTTCTCCTACGAGCAGTACTTC; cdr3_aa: CASSKAAGRFSYEQYF
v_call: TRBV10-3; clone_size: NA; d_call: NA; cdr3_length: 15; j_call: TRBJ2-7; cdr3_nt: TGTGCCATCAGACCGACAGGCTGGAATTCCTACGAGCAGTACTTC; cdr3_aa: CAIRPTGWNSYEQYF
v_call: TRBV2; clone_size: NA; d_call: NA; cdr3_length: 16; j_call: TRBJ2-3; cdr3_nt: TGTGCCAGCAGTGAGCAGGGGCGTCTTGGGGAGGCGAGGCAGTATTTT; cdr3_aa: CASSEQGRLGEARQYF
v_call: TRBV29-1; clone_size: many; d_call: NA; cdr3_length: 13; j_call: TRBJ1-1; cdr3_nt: TGCAGCGTTGAAAGGGGAGGGAACACTGAAGCTTTCTTT; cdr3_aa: CSVERGGNTEAFF
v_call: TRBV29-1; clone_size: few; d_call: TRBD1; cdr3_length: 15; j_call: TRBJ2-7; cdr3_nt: TGCAGCGTTGACCCAACCGGGACAGGGGGCTACGAGCAGTACTTC; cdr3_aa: CSVDPTGTGGYEQYF
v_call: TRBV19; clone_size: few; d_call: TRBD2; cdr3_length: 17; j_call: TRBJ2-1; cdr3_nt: TGTGCCAGTAGTAGTCTTGGCCTAATAGCGGGAGTGGTTGAGCAGTTCTTC; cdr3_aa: CASSSLGLIAGVVEQFF